This is a list of T cell receptor beta chains from one sample in a study of radiotherapy plus CTLA-4 blockade in lung cancer. Libraries were prepared by immunoSEQ multiplex PCR; TCRdb keeps only in-frame clonotypes and omits some of them. This table holds around 99,000 clones, roughly 88% found once. The specimen comprised peripheral blood, sampled from a patient treated with radiotherapy plus ipilimumab. The source is a human donor with non-small cell lung cancer that progressed on radiotherapy plus ipilimumab. Each CDR3 is given without its conserved first and last residue.

j_gene	v_gene	CDR3aa
TRBJ2-1	TRBV18	ASSRPRGGGQF
TRBJ1-2	TRBV30	AWSEQGSYGYT
TRBJ2-3	TRBV7-9	ASSPQGDTQY
TRBJ2-3	TRBV2	ASSERGNTDTQY
TRBJ2-5	TRBV30	AWTQGGGLETQY
TRBJ2-7	TRBV5-1	ASSLPPSVPEQY
TRBJ1-2	TRBV18	ASSPRARDRGDGYT
TRBJ1-5	TRBV6-5	ASSSGAAPNQPQH
NA	TRBV7-2	ASSFSGRVGGYEQY
TRBJ2-1	TRBV11-2	ASSREVDEQF
TRBJ2-3	TRBV29-1	SVSGWGTDTQY
TRBJ2-2	TRBV15	ATSRDIPGPTNTGELF
TRBJ1-1	TRBV11-3	ASSSLRDTEAF
TRBJ2-6	TRBV5-1	ASSYGGASGANVLT
TRBJ2-5	TRBV27	ASSLGTDRETQY
TRBJ1-1	TRBV30	AWSVGQGSF
TRBJ2-7	TRBV4-1	ASSQGTGTYEQY
TRBJ2-3	TRBV7-2	ASSFRDYEDTQY
TRBJ1-2	TRBV6-6	ASTRGYT
TRBJ1-1	TRBV11-2	ASSLDRGQNSNTEAF
TRBJ2-3	TRBV15	ATSTVSGPDTQY
TRBJ1-1	TRBV7-9	ASSPESGQGAF
TRBJ2-3	TRBV2	AKGLAGGTQY